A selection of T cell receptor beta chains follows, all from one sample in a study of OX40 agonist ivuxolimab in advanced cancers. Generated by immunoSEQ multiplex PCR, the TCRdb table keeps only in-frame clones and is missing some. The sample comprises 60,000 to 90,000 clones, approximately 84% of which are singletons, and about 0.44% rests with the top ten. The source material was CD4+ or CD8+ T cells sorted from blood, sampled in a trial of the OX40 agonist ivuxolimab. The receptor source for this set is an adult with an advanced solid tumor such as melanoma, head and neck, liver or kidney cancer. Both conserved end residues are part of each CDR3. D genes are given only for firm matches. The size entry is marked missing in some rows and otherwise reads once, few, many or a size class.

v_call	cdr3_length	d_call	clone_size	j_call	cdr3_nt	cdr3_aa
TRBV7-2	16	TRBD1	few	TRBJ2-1	TGTGCCAGCAGCGAAGAGGTAAATCGGCCCGGGACAGGGGGTTTCTTC	CASSEEVNRPGTGGFF
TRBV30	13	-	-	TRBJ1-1	TGTGCCTGGACGAGGGTCAGGAACACTGAAGCTTTCTTT	CAWTRVRNTEAFF
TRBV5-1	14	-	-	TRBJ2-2	TGCGCCAGCAGTAATGCCGGGAGCACCGGGGAGCTGTTTTTT	CASSNAGSTGELFF
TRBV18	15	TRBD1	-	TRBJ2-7	TGTGCCAGCTCCGCCGGGACAGACCCCTCCTACGAGCAGTACTTC	CASSAGTDPSYEQYF
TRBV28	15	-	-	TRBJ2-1	TGTGCCAGCAGTGTAGGGGGTAATAACTACAATGAGCAGTTCTTC	CASSVGGNNYNEQFF
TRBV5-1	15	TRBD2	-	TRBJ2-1	TGCGCCAGCAGCTCGATAGCGGGACTCTACAATGAGCAGTTCTTC	CASSSIAGLYNEQFF
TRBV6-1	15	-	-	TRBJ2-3	TGTGCCAGCACCGCTGGCCAGGGCCGGGTAGATACGCAGTATTTT	CASTAGQGRVDTQYF
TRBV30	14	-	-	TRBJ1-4	TGTGCCTGGAGTGTAGAGGGAGTTAATGAAAAACTGTTTTTT	CAWSVEGVNEKLFF
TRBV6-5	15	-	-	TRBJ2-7	TGTGCCGCCTACAAGAAGGGGCTAGGGGGGCTCGAGCAGTACTTC	CAAYKKGLGGLEQYF
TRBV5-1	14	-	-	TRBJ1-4	TGCGCCAGCAGCACGGACAGAGCTAATGAAAAACTGTTTTTT	CASSTDRANEKLFF
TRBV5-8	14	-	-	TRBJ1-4	TGTGCCAGCAGCCTAATGGGCCTTAATGAAAAACTGTTTTTT	CASSLMGLNEKLFF
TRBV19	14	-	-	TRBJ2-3	TGTGCCAGTACCTATGCAGTGGGCGGGCGTGCGCAGTATTTT	CASTYAVGGRAQYF
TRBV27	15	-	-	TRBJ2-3	TGTGCCAGCAGCAACCGGGACCGCAGGATCGGTACGCAGTATTTT	CASSNRDRRIGTQYF
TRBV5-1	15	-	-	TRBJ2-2	TGCGCCAGCAGCAACCGGGACTCGAACACCGGGGAGCTGTTTTTT	CASSNRDSNTGELFF
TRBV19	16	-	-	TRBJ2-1	TGTGCCAGTAGTATACAGAGCGGGTGGAGGTGGAATGAGCAGTTCTTC	CASSIQSGWRWNEQFF
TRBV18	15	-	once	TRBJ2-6	TGTGCCAGCTCACCCCCGAACCCCGGGGCCAACGTCCTGACTTTC	CASSPPNPGANVLTF
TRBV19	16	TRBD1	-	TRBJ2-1	TGTGCCAGTAGTATGGGTGGCAGGGGGCGTTGGAATGAGCAGTTCTTC	CASSMGGRGRWNEQFF
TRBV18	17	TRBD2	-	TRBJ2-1	TGTGCCAGCTCACCACCCCTAAGCGGGAGCTCCTACAATGAGCAGTTCTTC	CASSPPLSGSSYNEQFF
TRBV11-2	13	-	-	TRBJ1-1	TGTGCCAGCAGCACCCCCTGGAGGCAGGAAGCTTTCTTT	CASSTPWRQEAFF
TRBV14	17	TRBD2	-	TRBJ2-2	TGTGCCAGCAGCCAAGATTTAACTAGCGGGAGGTTCGGGGAGCTGTTTTTT	CASSQDLTSGRFGELFF
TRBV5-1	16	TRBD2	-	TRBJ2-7	TGCGCCAGCAGCCAGCGGGGCGGAACCTCTACCTACGAGCAGTACTTC	CASSQRGGTSTYEQYF
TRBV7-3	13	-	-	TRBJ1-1	TGTGCCAGCAGAGCCACGGGGAACACTGAAGCTTTCTTT	CASRATGNTEAFF
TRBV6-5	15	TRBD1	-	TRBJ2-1	TGTGCCAGCAGTTACTCCCTTCAGGGGGCTGCCGAGCAGTTCTTC	CASSYSLQGAAEQFF
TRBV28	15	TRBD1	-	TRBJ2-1	TGTGCCAGCAGTTTGTCCGGGACAGGGAGGAATGAGCAGTTCTTC	CASSLSGTGRNEQFF
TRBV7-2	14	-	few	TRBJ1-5	TGTGCCAGCAGCTCCAGGACCTTTAATCAGCCCCAGCATTTT	CASSSRTFNQPQHF
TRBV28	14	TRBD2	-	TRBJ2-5	TGTGCCAGCAGTTCCCCCGGGGAGGGAGAGACCCAGTACTTC	CASSSPGEGETQYF
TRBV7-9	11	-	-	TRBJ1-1	TGTGCCAGCAGCTTATACATGGAAGCTTTCTTT	CASSLYMEAFF
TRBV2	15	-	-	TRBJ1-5	TGTGCCAGCAGTGAGGTCTGGGGGGGTAATCAGCCCCAGCATTTT	CASSEVWGGNQPQHF
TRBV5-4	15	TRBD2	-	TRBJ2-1	TGTGCCAGCAGCCCGGGACTAGCGATAAGCCATGAGCAGTTCTTC	CASSPGLAISHEQFF
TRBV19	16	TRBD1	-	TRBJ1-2	TGTGCCAGTAGTCCCCCCGGACAGGGGACCCTCTATGGCTACACCTTC	CASSPPGQGTLYGYTF
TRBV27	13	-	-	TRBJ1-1	TGTGCCAGCAGCGGGGGGTTGGGCACTGAAGCTTTCTTT	CASSGGLGTEAFF
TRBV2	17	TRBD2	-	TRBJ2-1	TGTGCCAGCAGTGAATTTGGGATCCAAGCGGGAGGTAGTGAGCAGTTCTTC	CASSEFGIQAGGSEQFF
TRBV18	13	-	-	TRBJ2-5	TGTGCCAGCTCACCACTGGTCTCAGAGACCCAGTACTTC	CASSPLVSETQYF
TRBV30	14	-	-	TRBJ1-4	TGTGCCTGGAGTGTCGCACAGGGCGACGAAAAACTGTTTTTT	CAWSVAQGDEKLFF
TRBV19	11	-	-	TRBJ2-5	TGTGCCAGTGAAGGGCAAGAGACCCAGTACTTC	CASEGQETQYF
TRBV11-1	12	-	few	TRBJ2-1	TGTGCCAGCAGCACAACCAGGAAGGAGCAGTTCTTC	CASSTTRKEQFF
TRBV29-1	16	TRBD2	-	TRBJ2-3	TGCAGCGTTGTGGGTAGGCGGGAGGGCCCCACAGATACGCAGTATTTT	CSVVGRREGPTDTQYF
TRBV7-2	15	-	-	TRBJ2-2	TGTGCCAGCAGCCCAGGAGTATCGGGGACCGGGGAGCTGTTTTTT	CASSPGVSGTGELFF
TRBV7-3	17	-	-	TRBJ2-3	TGTGCCAGCAGCTTAGTGGGGACTGGGATATCTTCAGATACGCAGTATTTT	CASSLVGTGISSDTQYF
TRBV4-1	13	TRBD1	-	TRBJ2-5	TGCGCCAGCAGCGACAGGGTCCAGGAGACCCAGTACTTC	CASSDRVQETQYF
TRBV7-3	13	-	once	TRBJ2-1	TGTGCCAGCAGCTCCCAGTTGGGGTATGAGCAGTTCTTC	CASSSQLGYEQFF
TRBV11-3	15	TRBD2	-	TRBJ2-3	TGTGCCAGCAGCTTAGGACTAGCTTTCACGGATACGCAGTATTTT	CASSLGLAFTDTQYF
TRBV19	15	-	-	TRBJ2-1	TGTGCCAGTAGTATATTGGGGGGCTCCTACAATGAGCAGTTCTTC	CASSILGGSYNEQFF
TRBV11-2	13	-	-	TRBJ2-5	TGTGCCAGCAGCTTAGGGGTCGCCGCGACCCAGTACTTC	CASSLGVAATQYF
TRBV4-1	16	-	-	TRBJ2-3	TGCGCCAGCAGCCAAGCGCCTAGAGGTTTAGCAGATACGCAGTATTTT	CASSQAPRGLADTQYF
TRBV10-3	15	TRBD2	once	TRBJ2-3	TGTGCCATCAGTGCCACAGCGGGGGGGGCAGATACGCAGTATTTT	CAISATAGGADTQYF
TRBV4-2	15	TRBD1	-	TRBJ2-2	TGTGCCAGCAGCCGAGAGGGACAGGGAACCGGGGAGCTGTTTTTT	CASSREGQGTGELFF
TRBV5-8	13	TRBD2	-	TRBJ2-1	TGTGCCAGCAGCTCTGGGATAGCGGGTGAGCAGTTCTTC	CASSSGIAGEQFF
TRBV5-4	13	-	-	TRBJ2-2	TGTGCCAGCAGCTCCAGGATTGCCGGGGAGCTGTTTTTT	CASSSRIAGELFF
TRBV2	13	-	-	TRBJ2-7	TGTGCCTACCCCTGGGACACCGACTACGAGCAGTACTTC	CAYPWDTDYEQYF
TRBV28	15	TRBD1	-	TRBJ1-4	TGTGCCAGCAGTTTCTCGGGACAGGGGAATGAAAAACTGTTTTTT	CASSFSGQGNEKLFF
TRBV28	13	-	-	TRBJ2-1	TGTGCCAGCAGTTTATCGTTCTACAATGAGCAGTTCTTC	CASSLSFYNEQFF
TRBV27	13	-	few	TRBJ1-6	TGTGCCAGCAGTTTCCAGGGCGGTTCACCCCTCCACTTT	CASSFQGGSPLHF
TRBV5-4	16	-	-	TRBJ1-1	TGTGCCAGCGGGACCCGGTCCGGGCAGATGAACACTGAAGCTTTCTTT	CASGTRSGQMNTEAFF
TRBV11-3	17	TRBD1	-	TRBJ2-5	TGTGCCAGCAGCTTAGGGCTAACGGGACAGCCCCGGGAGACCCAGTACTTC	CASSLGLTGQPRETQYF
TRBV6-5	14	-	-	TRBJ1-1	TGTGCCAGCAGCTACGGGACACTGAACACTGAAGCTTTCTTT	CASSYGTLNTEAFF
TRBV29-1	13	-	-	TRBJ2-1	TGCAGCGTTGAAGATCTATTAGCCAATGAGCAGTTCTTC	CSVEDLLANEQFF
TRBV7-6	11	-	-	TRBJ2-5	TGTGCCAGCAGCCCCAGAGAGACCCAGTACTTC	CASSPRETQYF
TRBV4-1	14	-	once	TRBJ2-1	TGCGCCAGCAGCCCTGGGAGGGGGGGCAATGAGCAGTTCTTC	CASSPGRGGNEQFF